These 4 T cell receptor beta chains were all obtained from the same sample, sequenced in a study of T cell clones after liver transplantation. The data were produced by immunoSEQ multiplex PCR, yet TCRdb's version contains in-frame clones alone and is incomplete. The data show approximately 100,000 clones, approximately 78% seen once. The sequencing here drew on CD4+ T cells from blood, taken before liver transplant. All receptors come from a human donor who received a liver transplant.

The chain couples TRBV6-5 to TRBJ1-2; unclear D gene. CDR1 and CDR2 (germline): MNHEY, SVGAGI. The CDR3 covers 14 residues. Trimming stripped 0 bases from V and 4 bases from J, with 9 bases between. CDR3 sequence (DNA): TGTGCCAGCAGTTACTCGAAAGGGCCCTATGGCTACACCTTC. Amino acid sequence: CASSYSKGPYGYTF.

This chain connects TRBV19 to TRBJ2-2; the match to TRBD2 covers 10 bases. From germline, CDR1 is LNHDA and CDR2 SQIVND (reference sequence). The CDR3 has 16 residues. The V and J ends lost 5 bases and 1 base, in that order; junction bases with no gene match: 4. DNA of the CDR3: TGTGCCAGTAGTCCTAGGACTAGCGGGAACACCGGGGAGCTGTTTTTT. Its protein product is CASSPRTSGNTGELFF.

The rearrangement uses TRBV28 and TRBJ2-1; weak D call: TRBD2 (6 bases). CDR1 and CDR2 from the germline V gene are MDHEN and SYDVKM. This CDR3 region has 16 residues. Trimming pared 8 bases from V and 0 bases from J, leaving 17 bases between. CDR3 sequence (DNA): TGTGCCAGCGGGGGGATGTCACCGAGCTCCTACAATGAGCAGTTCTTC. This translates into CASGGMSPSSYNEQFF.

The CDR3 region has the DNA TGTGCCAGCAGTGTACCGCGGACAGGGGGCAATGAGCAGTTCTTC. This gives the protein CASSVPRTGGNEQFF. The chain recombines TRBV6-1 with TRBJ2-1; 10 nucleotides align to TRBD1. Germline V gene lookup returns CDR1 MNHNS and CDR2 SASEGT. This CDR3 is built from 15 residues. V was pared by 4 bases and J by 6 bases, with 6 bases of the junction left unmatched.